This T cell receptor beta chain was sequenced in a study of OX40 agonist ivuxolimab in advanced cancers. Losses at the gene ends were 5 bases for V and 1 base for J; bases not matched to a gene: 8. This CDR3 has 16 residues. CDR1 and CDR2 (germline): SGHTA, FQGNSA. TCRdb's table, derived via immunoSEQ multiplex PCR, lists solely in-frame clones and lacks some. The sample yields about 97,000 clones, approximately 87% seen once. The rearrangement links TRBV7-2 to TRBJ2-1; 7 bases line up with TRBD1. This TCR derives from an adult with an advanced solid tumor such as melanoma, head and neck, liver or kidney cancer. The sequencing here drew on CD4+ or CD8+ T cells sorted from blood, taken in a trial of the OX40 agonist ivuxolimab. CDR3 region: CASSRTGAGSYNEQFF. The DNA for the CDR3 is TGTGCCAGCAGCCGAACAGGGGCAGGGTCCTACAATGAGCAGTTCTTC.